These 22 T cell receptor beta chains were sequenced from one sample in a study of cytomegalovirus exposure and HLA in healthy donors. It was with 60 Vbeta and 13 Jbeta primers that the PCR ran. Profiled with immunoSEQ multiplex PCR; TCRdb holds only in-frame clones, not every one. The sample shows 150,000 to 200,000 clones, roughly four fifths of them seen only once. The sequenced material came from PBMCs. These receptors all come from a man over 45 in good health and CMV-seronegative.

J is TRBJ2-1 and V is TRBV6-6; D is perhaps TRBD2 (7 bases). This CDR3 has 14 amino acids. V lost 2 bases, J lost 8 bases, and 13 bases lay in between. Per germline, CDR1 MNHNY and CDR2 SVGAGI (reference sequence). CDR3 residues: CASSYNWEGDEQFF. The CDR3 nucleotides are TGTGCCAGCAGTTACAACTGGGAGGGGGATGAGCAGTTCTTC.

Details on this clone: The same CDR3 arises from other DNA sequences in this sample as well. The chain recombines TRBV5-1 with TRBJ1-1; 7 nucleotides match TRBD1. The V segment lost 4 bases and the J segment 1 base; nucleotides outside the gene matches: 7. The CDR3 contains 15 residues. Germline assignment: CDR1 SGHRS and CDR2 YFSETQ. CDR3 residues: CASSLSGTENTEAFF. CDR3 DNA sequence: TGCGCCAGCAGCCTATCCGGGACAGAGAACACTGAAGCTTTCTTT.

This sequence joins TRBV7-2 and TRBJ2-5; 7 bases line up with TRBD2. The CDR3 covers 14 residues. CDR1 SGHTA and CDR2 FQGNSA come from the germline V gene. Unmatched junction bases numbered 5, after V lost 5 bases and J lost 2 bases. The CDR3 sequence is CASSPSGAQETQYF. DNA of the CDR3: TGTGCCAGCAGCCCGAGCGGGGCTCAAGAGACCCAGTACTTC.

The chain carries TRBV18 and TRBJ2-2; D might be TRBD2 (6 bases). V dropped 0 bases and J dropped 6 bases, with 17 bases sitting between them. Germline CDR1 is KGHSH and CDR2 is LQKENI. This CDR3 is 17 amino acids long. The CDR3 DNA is TGTGCCAGCTCACCACCATCTACCGGAGGGCGGGCCGGGGAGCTGTTTTTT. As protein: CASSPPSTGGRAGELFF.

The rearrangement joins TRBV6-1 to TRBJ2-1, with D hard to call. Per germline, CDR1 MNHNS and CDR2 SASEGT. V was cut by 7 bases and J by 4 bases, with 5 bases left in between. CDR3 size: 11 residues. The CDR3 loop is CASTQYNEQFF. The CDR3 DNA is TGTGCCAGCACCCAGTACAATGAGCAGTTCTTC.

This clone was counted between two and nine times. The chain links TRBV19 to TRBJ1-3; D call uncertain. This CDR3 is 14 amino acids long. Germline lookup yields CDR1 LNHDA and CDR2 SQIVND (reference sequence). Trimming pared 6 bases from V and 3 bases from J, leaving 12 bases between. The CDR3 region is CASSRVEVGNTIYF. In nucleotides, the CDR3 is TGTGCCAGTAGCCGAGTCGAGGTTGGAAACACCATATATTTT.

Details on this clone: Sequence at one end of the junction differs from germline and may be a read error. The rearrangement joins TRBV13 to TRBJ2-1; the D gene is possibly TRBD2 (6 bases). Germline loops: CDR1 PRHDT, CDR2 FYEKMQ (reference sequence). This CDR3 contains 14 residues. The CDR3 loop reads CASSLGGVRNEQFF. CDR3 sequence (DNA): TGTGCCAGCAGCCTAGGAGGGGTGAGGAATGAGCAGTTCTTC.

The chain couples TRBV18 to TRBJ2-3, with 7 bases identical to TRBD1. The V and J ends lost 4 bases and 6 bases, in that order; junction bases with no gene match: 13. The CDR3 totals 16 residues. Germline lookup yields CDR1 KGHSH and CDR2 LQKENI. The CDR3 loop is CASSHPGTEGVDTQYF. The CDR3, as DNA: TGTGCCAGCTCACACCCCGGGACAGAGGGGGTTGATACGCAGTATTTT.

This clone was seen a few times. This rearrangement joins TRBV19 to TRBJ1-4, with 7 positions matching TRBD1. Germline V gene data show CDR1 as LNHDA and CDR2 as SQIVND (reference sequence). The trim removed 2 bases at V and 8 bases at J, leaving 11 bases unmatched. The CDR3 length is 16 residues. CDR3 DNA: TGTGCCAGTAGTATATTCGCAACAGGGGTTACCGAAAAACTGTTTTTT. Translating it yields CASSIFATGVTEKLFF.

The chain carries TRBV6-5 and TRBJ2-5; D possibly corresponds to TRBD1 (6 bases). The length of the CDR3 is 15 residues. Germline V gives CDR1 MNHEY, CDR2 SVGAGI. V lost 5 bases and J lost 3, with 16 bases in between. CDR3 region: CASSPRTAGEETQYF. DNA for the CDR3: TGTGCCAGCAGTCCCCGGACGGCAGGGGAAGAGACCCAGTACTTC.

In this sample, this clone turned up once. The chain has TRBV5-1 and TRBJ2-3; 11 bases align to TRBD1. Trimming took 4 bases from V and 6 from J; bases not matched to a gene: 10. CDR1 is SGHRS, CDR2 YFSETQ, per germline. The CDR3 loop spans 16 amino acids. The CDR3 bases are TGCGCCAGCAGCCCGGGTTTCGGGACAGGGGGTGATACGCAGTATTTT. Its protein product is CASSPGFGTGGDTQYF.

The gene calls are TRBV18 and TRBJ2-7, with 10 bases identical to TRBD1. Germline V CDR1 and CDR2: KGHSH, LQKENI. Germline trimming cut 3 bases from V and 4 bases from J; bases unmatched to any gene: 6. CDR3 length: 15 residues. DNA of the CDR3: TGTGCCAGCTCACCGACCGGGACAGGGGAATACGAGCAGTACTTC. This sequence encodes CASSPTGTGEYEQYF.

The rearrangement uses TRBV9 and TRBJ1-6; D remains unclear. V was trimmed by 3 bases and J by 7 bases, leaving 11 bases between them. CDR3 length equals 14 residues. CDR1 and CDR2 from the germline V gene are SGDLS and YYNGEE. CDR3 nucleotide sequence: TGTGCCAGCAGCGGTAGACAAGCAAATTCACCCCTCCACTTT. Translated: CASSGRQANSPLHF.

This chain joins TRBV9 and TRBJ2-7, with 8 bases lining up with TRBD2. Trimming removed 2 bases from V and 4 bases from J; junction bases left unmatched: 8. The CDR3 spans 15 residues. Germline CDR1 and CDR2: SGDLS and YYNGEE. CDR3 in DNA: TGTGCCAGCAGCGTGTCAGACGGGGGGGCTTACGAGCAGTACTTC. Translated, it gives CASSVSDGGAYEQYF.

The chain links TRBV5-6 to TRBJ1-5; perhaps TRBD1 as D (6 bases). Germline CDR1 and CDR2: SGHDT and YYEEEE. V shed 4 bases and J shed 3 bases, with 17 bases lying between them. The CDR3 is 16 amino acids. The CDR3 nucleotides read TGTGCCAGCAGCCGCTACAGGGTAGGCAACAATCAGCCCCAGCATTTT. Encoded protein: CASSRYRVGNNQPQHF.

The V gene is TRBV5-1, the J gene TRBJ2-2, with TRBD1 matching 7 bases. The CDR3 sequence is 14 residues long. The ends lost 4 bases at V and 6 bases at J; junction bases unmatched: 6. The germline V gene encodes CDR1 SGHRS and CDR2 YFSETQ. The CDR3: CASSQGQVAGELFF. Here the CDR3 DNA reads TGCGCCAGCAGCCAAGGACAGGTGGCCGGGGAGCTGTTTTTT.

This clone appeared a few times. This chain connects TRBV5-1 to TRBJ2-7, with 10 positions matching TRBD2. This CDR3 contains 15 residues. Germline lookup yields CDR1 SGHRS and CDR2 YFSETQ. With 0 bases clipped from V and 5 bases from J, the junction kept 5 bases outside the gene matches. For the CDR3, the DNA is TGCGCCAGCAGCTTGGGGGGACTAGCGTCCGACGAGCAGTACTTC. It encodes CASSLGGLASDEQYF.

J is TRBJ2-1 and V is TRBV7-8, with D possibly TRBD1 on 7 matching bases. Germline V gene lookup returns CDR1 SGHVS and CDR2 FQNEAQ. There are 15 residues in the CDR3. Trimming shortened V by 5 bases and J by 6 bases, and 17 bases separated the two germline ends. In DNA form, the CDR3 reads TGTGCCAGCAGCGAACTAGCCTCAGGGGGCAATGAGCAGTTCTTC. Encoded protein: CASSELASGGNEQFF.

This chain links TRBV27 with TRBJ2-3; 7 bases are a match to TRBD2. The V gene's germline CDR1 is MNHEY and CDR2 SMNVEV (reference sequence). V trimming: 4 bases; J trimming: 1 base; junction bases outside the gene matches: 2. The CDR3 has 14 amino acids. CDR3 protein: CASSWGGGTDTQYF. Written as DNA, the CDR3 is TGTGCCAGCAGTTGGGGGGGTGGCACAGATACGCAGTATTTT.

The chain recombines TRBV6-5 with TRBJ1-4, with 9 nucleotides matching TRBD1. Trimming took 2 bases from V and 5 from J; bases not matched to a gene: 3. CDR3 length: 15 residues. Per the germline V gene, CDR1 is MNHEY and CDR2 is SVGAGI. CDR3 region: CASSYQDRGNEKLFF. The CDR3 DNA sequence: TGTGCCAGCAGTTACCAGGACAGGGGAAATGAAAAACTGTTTTTT.

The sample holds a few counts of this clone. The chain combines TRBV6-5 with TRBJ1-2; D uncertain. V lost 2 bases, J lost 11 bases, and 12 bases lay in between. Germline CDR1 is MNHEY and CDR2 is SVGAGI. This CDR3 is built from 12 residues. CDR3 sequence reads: CASSYQALAYTF. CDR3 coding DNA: TGTGCCAGCAGTTACCAGGCCCTCGCGTACACCTTC.

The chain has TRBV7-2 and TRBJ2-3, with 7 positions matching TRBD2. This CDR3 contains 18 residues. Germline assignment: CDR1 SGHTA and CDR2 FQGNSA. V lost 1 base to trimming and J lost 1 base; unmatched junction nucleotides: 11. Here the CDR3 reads CASSLGSTSRGGTDTQYF. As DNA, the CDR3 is TGTGCCAGCAGCTTAGGTTCCACTAGCCGGGGGGGCACAGATACGCAGTATTTT.